A selection of T cell receptor beta chains follows, all from one sample in a study of T cell responses to AZD1222 COVID-19 vaccine. TCRdb's table, derived via immunoSEQ multiplex PCR, lists solely in-frame clones and lacks some. The sample carries 53,000 or so clones, about 88% recorded once. The specimen was peripheral blood, collected on day 0 of AZD1222 vaccination. These TCRs come from an adult in good health. The CDR3 runs from the conserved cysteine through the conserved F or W. The D gene is left open where the match is weak. A clone size is listed for some rows: how often the clone was seen (once, few, many), or a class if it is expanded.

j_gene	abundance	d_gene	v_gene	CDR3aa	CDR3nt
TRBJ2-2	-	TRBD2	TRBV27	CASGLAGEAAGELFF	TGTGCCAGCGGGCTAGCGGGAGAAGCGGCCGGGGAGCTGTTTTTT
TRBJ2-1	-	-	TRBV7-6	CASSADLSSYNEQFF	TGTGCCAGCAGCGCGGACTTGAGCTCCTACAATGAGCAGTTCTTC
TRBJ1-2	few	-	TRBV7-2	CASSFPATYGYTF	TGTGCCAGCAGCTTTCCTGCCACCTATGGCTACACCTTC
TRBJ1-1	-	TRBD1	TRBV5-6	CASSTTGTEREAFF	TGTGCCAGCAGCACAACCGGGACAGAGCGTGAAGCTTTCTTT
TRBJ2-5	-	-	TRBV11-2	CASSPPGGRRETQYF	TGTGCCAGCAGTCCCCCCGGGGGACGGCGAGAGACCCAGTACTTC
TRBJ2-7	-	-	TRBV28	CASSYSGEAREQYF	TGTGCCAGCAGTTACTCGGGAGAGGCTCGCGAGCAGTACTTC
TRBJ2-3	-	TRBD2	TRBV28	CASSLFGGSPPDTQYF	TGTGCCAGCAGTTTATTTGGCGGGAGCCCCCCAGATACGCAGTATTTT
TRBJ1-1	-	TRBD1	TRBV7-9	CASSSTGGNTEAFF	TGTGCCAGCAGCTCGACAGGGGGGAACACTGAAGCTTTCTTT
TRBJ1-5	-	-	TRBV5-1	CASSFGRGVRNQPQHF	TGCGCCAGCAGCTTCGGGAGGGGAGTTCGCAATCAGCCCCAGCATTTT
TRBJ2-3	-	-	TRBV2	CASSGGYTQYF	TGTGCCAGCAGTGGGGGCTATACGCAGTATTTT
TRBJ1-2	-	-	TRBV7-2	CASSLVGEGYTF	TGTGCCAGCAGCTTAGTCGGGGAAGGCTACACCTTC